This TCR beta chain was identified in a study of blood T cell repertoires in COVID-19 (dated by TCRdb to 2018 to 2021). Background for the entire study: Collaborator samples came from the United States, Italy and Spain and covered acute and convalescent phases of COVID-19. A de-identified subject ID, COVID-19 status, age in years and sex were almost always included in the sample metadata. The prospective study material was composed of cDNA or gDNA derived from T cells, B-cell-depleted T cells, or PBMCs. The samples were drawn from two sources: the first 160 participants of the ongoing ImmuneRACE study, and 1,000 to 1,500 subjects contributed by 6 global collaborators. Where HLA class I and class II types were available, the types were taken from metadata supplied by the sample provider, not from assay-based typing. The dataset comprised deeply sampled blood TCRbeta repertoires from subjects exposed to, actively infected with, or recovered from COVID-19. The repertoires were released in a freely available public database intended as a resource for research on the immune response to SARS-CoV-2. The paper as a whole reports these results and caveats: How much clinical and demographic metadata was included differed by source and by participant, and the metadata was provided uncurated.

About this clone itself: This receptor's antigen is unknown. It has no much larger one-base neighbor in the sample; base qualities were not kept.

The immunoSEQ Assay, a bias-controlled multiplex PCR, was used to amplify TCRbeta CDR3 regions from genomic DNA. Per the authors' processing: The number of nucleated cells in each sample was estimated by amplification of reference gene primers within the assay. To quantify the absolute abundance of each unique TCRbeta CDR3 rearrangement, sequence reads were collapsed and filtered. For each sample, productive Simpson clonality was calculated as the square root of Simpson's diversity index across productive rearrangements. TCRdb's version of the immuneACCESS table is confined to in-frame rearrangements and falls short of the full clone set. An unresolved V gene accounts for under half of the shortfall where checked; the remainder is of unknown origin. V and J calls plus clone size are reproduced from that table; the DNA served to infer D and trimming. The sample table shows 110,000 to 150,000 clones, and around 86% are seen once. The ten most abundant clones make up around 8.2% of the sample.

The collaborating institutions used their own protocols to collect whole blood in K2EDTA tubes. For TCRbeta analysis, collaborator samples were shipped as frozen whole blood, as isolated PBMCs, or as DNA extracted from either sample type. V sheds 7 bases and J sheds 6 bases, leaving 13 bases between their ends. From its cysteine to its phenylalanine, the CDR3 spans 13 amino acids. Of all the DNA, just the CDR3 is kept, 39 bases in frame from base 1. CDR1 and CDR2, per the germline V gene, are SNHLY and FYNNEI. The rearrangement combines TRBV2 with TRBJ2-1, with the D gene call left open. The TCR comes from a human donor in a cohort sampled during active COVID-19. The sequenced material came from peripheral blood. CDR3 reads: CASTTISGNEQFF. Here is the DNA: TGTGCCAGCACAACCATCAGTGGCAATGAGCAGTTCTTC.